Listed below are T cell receptor beta chains from one sample, sequenced in a study of tumor-infiltrating lymphocytes in primary liver carcinoma. TCRdb re-analysed the multiplex PCR reads in MiXCR, keeping a single row per CDR3 protein. The sample lists about 200,000 distinct CDR3 sequences, about two thirds occurring once. The sequencing input was peripheral blood. These receptors came from a woman aged 60-75 years with primary liver carcinoma and hepatitis B virus infection. CDR3s include the opening cysteine and the closing phenylalanine or tryptophan. The order of the fields is V gene, J gene, clone size, D gene, CDR3 protein, CDR3 DNA. D genes are given only for firm matches. The size of a clone is reported for some rows only, either as once, few or many, or as a class for expanded clones.

v_call: TRBV28; j_call: TRBJ2-6; clone_size: -; d_call: -; cdr3_aa: CASSRFGANVLTF; cdr3_nt: TGTGCCAGCAGCCGATTTGGGGCCAACGTCCTGACTTTC
v_call: TRBV6-5; j_call: TRBJ2-7; clone_size: many; d_call: TRBD2; cdr3_aa: CASSYSFGGGVYEQYF; cdr3_nt: TGTGCCAGCAGTTACTCTTTCGGGGGAGGGGTCTACGAGCAGTACTTC
v_call: TRBV5-6; j_call: TRBJ2-5; clone_size: many; d_call: TRBD2; cdr3_aa: CASSLNIGLAGAETQYF; cdr3_nt: TGTGCCAGCAGCTTGAATATCGGACTAGCGGGAGCAGAGACCCAGTACTTC
v_call: TRBV12-3/TRBV12-4; j_call: TRBJ1-1; clone_size: many; d_call: TRBD1; cdr3_aa: CASSRPKGQGFTEAFF; cdr3_nt: TGTGCCAGCAGTCGACCAAAAGGACAGGGATTCACTGAAGCTTTCTTT
v_call: TRBV11-2; j_call: TRBJ1-2; clone_size: -; d_call: -; cdr3_aa: CTSSLGSVGYTF; cdr3_nt: TGTACCAGCAGCTTAGGCAGCGTGGGCTACACATTC
v_call: TRBV5-1; j_call: TRBJ2-3; clone_size: -; d_call: TRBD1; cdr3_aa: CASGQQGAGSDTQYF; cdr3_nt: TGCGCCAGCGGCCAACAGGGGGCCGGGTCAGATACGCAGTATTTT
v_call: TRBV11-3; j_call: TRBJ1-1; clone_size: many; d_call: TRBD1; cdr3_aa: CASSLTRGFGTEAFF; cdr3_nt: TGTGCCAGCAGCTTGACCAGGGGGTTTGGCACTGAAGCTTTCTTT
v_call: TRBV12-3/TRBV12-4; j_call: TRBJ2-2; clone_size: -; d_call: -; cdr3_aa: CASTLRGNTGELFF; cdr3_nt: TGTGCCAGCACACTACGGGGGAACACCGGAGAGCTGTTTTTT
v_call: TRBV5-5; j_call: TRBJ2-3; clone_size: -; d_call: TRBD2; cdr3_aa: CASSWRLAGSVADTQYF; cdr3_nt: TGTGCCAGCAGCTGGCGACTAGCGGGTAGTGTGGCAGATACGCAGTATTTT
v_call: TRBV11-2; j_call: TRBJ2-2; clone_size: -; d_call: -; cdr3_aa: CASSPPQGPTGEPLF; cdr3_nt: TGCGCCAGCAGCCCTCCGCAAGGACCGACCGGGGAGCCGCTTTTT